One and the same sample provided the 31 T cell receptor beta chains below, sequenced in a study of breast tumors, draining lymph nodes, adjacent tissues. MiXCR was run by TCRdb on the multiplex PCR reads, yielding one entry per CDR3 protein. The sample includes about 15,000 distinct CDR3 sequences, roughly 50% of them seen just once. Material for sequencing was tumor-adjacent breast tissue. These receptors originate from a female donor with breast cancer. Some clones in this sample may be carry-over from other donors' samples.

The genes are TRBV29-1 and TRBJ2-4, with TRBD1 matching 7 bases. The V gene end was trimmed by 5 bases and the J gene end by 4 bases; junction bases not matched to a gene: 8. The CDR3 runs to 14 residues. Germline V gene lookup returns CDR1 SQVTM and CDR2 ANQGSEA. CDR3 loop: CSVQKTGPKNIQYF. CDR3 coding DNA: TGCAGCGTTCAGAAGACAGGGCCAAAAAACATTCAGTACTTC. The full variable domain, completed using reference TRBV29-1 and TRBJ2-4, is SAVISQKPSRDICQRGTSLTIQCQVDSQVTMMFWYRQQPGQSLTLIATANQGSEATYESGFVIDKFPISRPNLTFSTLTVSNMSPEDSSIYLCSVQKTGPKNIQYFGAGTRLSVL.

The CDR3 DNA is TGTGCCAGCAGCCCCCAGGGGGGAGCTTTGGGTGGCTACACCTTC. Amino acid sequence: CASSPQGGALGGYTF. This rearrangement joins TRBV9 to TRBJ1-2; TRBD1 matches 7 bases. The CDR3 length is 15 residues. Trimming at V came to 4 bases and at J to 7 bases, leaving 13 bases not matched to a gene. CDR1 and CDR2 from the germline V gene are SGDLS and YYNGEE.

This clonotype occurred a few times. The germline gene is not matched at one end of the junction; a read error may be the cause. The V and J genes are TRBV3-1 and TRBJ2-7, with a possible D match to TRBD1 (5 bases). This CDR3 has 14 amino acids. CDR1 and CDR2 (germline): LGHDT, YNNKEL (reference sequence). CDR3 DNA sequence: TGTGCCGGCAGCCAGGGCGGAAGCTCCTACGAGCAGTACTTC. Translation gives CAGSQGGSSYEQYF.

The chain links TRBV29-1 to TRBJ1-3; a possible D gene is TRBD1 (5 bases). Germline assignment: CDR1 SQVTM and CDR2 ANQGSEA. The length of the CDR3 is 14 residues. Between the trimmed V and J ends, which lost 0 bases and 4 bases, there was a span of 10 bases. The CDR3: CSVEEGGGGNTIYF. The CDR3 DNA reads TGCAGCGTTGAAGAGGGGGGAGGCGGAAACACCATATATTTT.

V gene TRBV20-1 combines with J gene TRBJ2-7; D is possibly TRBD2 (5 bases). V lost 0 bases to trimming and J lost 0 bases, with 15 bases between them. The CDR3 contains 16 residues. From germline, CDR1 is DFQATT and CDR2 SNEGSKA (reference sequence). Written as DNA, the CDR3 is TGCAGTGCTAGAGATCGGGAACGGGCCCTCTCCTACGAGCAGTACTTC. Translation gives CSARDRERALSYEQYF.

This clonotype was seen more than once but under ten times. The gene calls are TRBV29-1 and TRBJ2-6; D gene unclear. CDR1 and CDR2 (germline): SQVTM, ANQGSEA. The CDR3 has 13 amino acids. V was clipped by 5 bases and J by 4 bases, with 9 bases between them. The CDR3 reads CSVLSSGANVLTF. CDR3 sequence (DNA): TGCAGCGTTCTCAGCTCAGGGGCCAACGTCCTGACTTTC. Filled out from reference TRBV29-1 and TRBJ2-6, the complete variable domain reads SAVISQKPSRDICQRGTSLTIQCQVDSQVTMMFWYRQQPGQSLTLIATANQGSEATYESGFVIDKFPISRPNLTFSTLTVSNMSPEDSSIYLCSVLSSGANVLTFGAGSRLTVL.

This clonotype was observed a handful of times. J is TRBJ1-2 and V is TRBV11-3; D remains unclear. CDR1 SGHNT and CDR2 YENEEA come from the germline V gene. The CDR3 is made up of 13 amino acids. The ends were cut back, 1 base at V and 7 bases at J, with 10 bases in the middle. The CDR3 protein is CASSLGGQAGYTF. The CDR3 region has the DNA TGTGCCAGCAGCTTAGGCGGCCAGGCTGGCTACACCTTC.

This clonotype was observed many times. A much larger clonotype is one base distant, so this may be a read error. This chain joins TRBV6-5 and TRBJ2-2; weak D call: TRBD1 (5 bases). V was trimmed by 8 bases and J by 1 base, leaving 14 bases between them. The length of the CDR3 is 15 residues. From germline, CDR1 is MNHEY and CDR2 SVGAGI. CDR3 loop: CASRPLQVNTGELFF. As DNA, the CDR3 is TGTGCCAGCCGCCCCCTACAGGTGAACACCGGGGAGCTGTTTTTT.

The chain employs TRBV5-7 and TRBJ2-6, with D unresolved. TRBV5-7 is flagged as an ORF with uncertain function. V lost 4 bases and J lost 0, with 14 bases in between. This CDR3 has 17 residues. The CDR3 here is CASSHKTPVSGANVLTF. CDR3 sequence (DNA): TGTGCCAGCAGCCATAAAACCCCGGTCTCTGGGGCCAACGTCCTGACTTTC.

This clonotype appeared once. The V gene is TRBV20-1, the J gene TRBJ1-4; no clear D. The CDR3 sequence is 15 residues long. The germline gives CDR1 DFQATT, CDR2 SNEGSKA (reference sequence). Trimming removed 2 bases at V and 6 bases at J, with 16 bases between. The CDR3, as DNA: TGCAGTGCTAGATCCCTCCGCGTCGGGTATGAAAAACTGTTTTTT. Translating it yields CSARSLRVGYEKLFF.

This CDR3 is CASSESTSGSSYNEQFF. CDR3 nucleotide sequence: TGTGCCAGCAGTGAATCTACTAGCGGGAGCTCCTACAATGAGCAGTTCTTC. This chain joins TRBV25-1 and TRBJ2-1; TRBD2 matches at 11 bases. The length of the CDR3 is 17 residues. Germline loops: CDR1 MGHDK, CDR2 SYGVNS. Unmatched junction bases numbered 2, after V lost 1 base and J lost 0 bases.

The J gene is TRBJ2-3, the V gene TRBV7-2; 10 bases line up with TRBD2. With 5 bases clipped from V and 0 bases from J, the junction kept 2 bases outside the gene matches. Per the germline V gene, CDR1 is SGHTA and CDR2 is FQGNSA. The CDR3 length is 15 residues. CDR3: CASSVGLASTDTQYF. CDR3 coding DNA: TGTGCCAGCAGCGTGGGACTAGCGAGCACAGATACGCAGTATTTT.

About this clonotype: Compared with germline, one end of the junction differs, possibly owing to a read error. The V call is TRBV6-2 or TRBV6-3, the J call TRBJ2-5, with TRBD2 matching over 8 bases. From germline, CDR1 is MNHEY and CDR2 SVGEGT. The CDR3 spans 14 residues. The CDR3 loop reads CASSVSGSGGTQYF. In DNA form, the CDR3 reads TGCGCCAGCAGTGTCAGCGGGAGTGGGGGGACCCAGTACTTC.

V gene TRBV11-2 combines with J gene TRBJ2-3; 13 nucleotides line up with TRBD2. V dropped 0 bases and J dropped 5; count of bases not matched to a gene: 5. The CDR3 has 17 amino acids. Germline CDR1 is SGHAT and CDR2 is FQNNGV. CDR3: CASSLEPTSGRRDTQYF. The CDR3 DNA reads TGTGCCAGCAGCTTAGAGCCGACTAGCGGGAGGAGAGATACGCAGTATTTT.

The rearrangement links TRBV7-9 to TRBJ1-4; D gene ambiguous. Trimming removed 6 bases at V and 7 bases at J, with 9 bases between. This CDR3 region has 12 residues. Germline V gene lookup returns CDR1 SEHNR and CDR2 FQNEAQ (reference sequence). The CDR3: CASSQTREKLFF. DNA for the CDR3: TGTGCCAGCAGTCAGACTCGTGAAAAACTGTTTTTT.

At least ten counts were recorded for this clonotype. The genes are TRBV6-2 or TRBV6-3 and TRBJ1-6, with D perhaps TRBD1 (5 bases). CDR3 length: 16 amino acids. Between the trimmed V and J ends, which lost 6 bases and 10 bases, there was a span of 22 bases. Germline V lookup: CDR1 MNHEY, CDR2 SVGEGT. The CDR3 loop is CASSQTPGRSKSPLHF. The DNA for the CDR3 is TGTGCCAGCAGCCAAACCCCGGGACGGTCCAAATCACCCCTCCACTTT.

This clonotype is deemed medium-sized. The chain has TRBV5-1 and TRBJ2-1, with 11 bases matching TRBD2. The CDR3 covers 14 residues. V was clipped by 5 bases and J by 9 bases; unmatched bases: 7. The germline CDR1 and CDR2 sequences are SGHRS and YFSETQ. For the CDR3, the DNA is TGCGCCAGCAGTCTAGCGGGAGGTCTTACTGAGCAGTTCTTC. Its translation: CASSLAGGLTEQFF.

The rearrangement links TRBV6-4 to TRBJ1-4; TRBD1 aligns across 10 bases. The CDR3 consists of 14 residues. J gave up 10 bases and V 2 bases, and 4 bases lay outside the gene matches. Looked up from germline, CDR1 is MRHNA and CDR2 is SNTAGT. The DNA of the CDR3 is TGTGCCAGCAGTGACCGGGACAGGGGTAGAAAACTGTTTTTT. Protein: CASSDRDRGRKLFF.

This clonotype is judged medium-sized. V gene TRBV5-1 combines with J gene TRBJ1-4; D may be TRBD1 (6 bases). The V end lost 1 base, the J end lost 8 bases, and 12 bases lay between the germline ends. This CDR3 has 14 residues. Germline lookup yields CDR1 SGHRS and CDR2 YFSETQ. The CDR3 bases are TGCGCCAGCAGCTTGAGCAGGGGCGGAGAAAAACTGTTTTTT. Amino acid sequence: CASSLSRGGEKLFF.

The genes are TRBV29-1 and TRBJ2-3, with D uncertain. The CDR3 has 12 amino acids. Trimming pared 4 bases from V and 5 bases from J, leaving 10 bases between. Germline CDR1 is SQVTM and CDR2 is ANQGSEA. The CDR3 reads CSVVRVGDTQYF. Here the CDR3 DNA reads TGCAGCGTTGTAAGGGTAGGAGATACGCAGTATTTT.

This clonotype has ten or more counts. The V call is TRBV30, the J call TRBJ1-5; 8 nucleotides line up with TRBD1. The V gene end was trimmed by 3 bases and the J gene end by 7 bases; junction bases not matched to a gene: 11. This CDR3 region has 15 residues. CDR1 GTSNPN and CDR2 SVGIG come from the germline V gene (reference sequence). As DNA, the CDR3 is TGTGCCTGGAGCTCCCCCTACCAGGGGGCCCAGCCCCAGCATTTT. It codes for CAWSSPYQGAQPQHF.

The table lists this clonotype with a few counts. CDR3 DNA: TGTGCCAGCAGATCCCGACTAGCGGGAGGGCCAGAGGAGCAGTACTTC. Its translation: CASRSRLAGGPEEQYF. V is TRBV12-3 or TRBV12-4 and J is TRBJ2-7, with 14 bases matching TRBD2. The CDR3 consists of 16 residues. The V and J ends lost 6 bases and 7 bases, in that order; junction bases with no gene match: 11.

This clonotype is medium-sized. The rearrangement uses TRBV20-1 and TRBJ2-2, with 7 bases lining up with TRBD2. Germline assignment: CDR1 DFQATT and CDR2 SNEGSKA (reference sequence). The CDR3 runs 14 residues. The junction had 6 bases not matched to a gene; V was cut back by 4 bases and J by 4 bases. The CDR3 nucleotides are TGCAGTGCTAAGAAGTCGGGGGGCACCGGGGAGCTGTTTTTT. This encodes CSAKKSGGTGELFF.

The sample holds one count of this clonotype. The rearrangement uses TRBV7-2 and TRBJ2-5; weak D call: TRBD2 (7 bases). This CDR3 has 16 amino acids. Trimming cost V 1 base and J 5 bases, with 17 bases left between them. Per the germline V gene, CDR1 is SGHTA and CDR2 is FQGNSA. CDR3 DNA sequence: TGTGCCAGCAGCTTAGGAGGGGGGGCCGGAACGGAGACCCAGTACTTC. Protein product: CASSLGGGAGTETQYF.

This clonotype was recorded a few times. The junction departs from germline at one end; a sequencing error may be responsible. The gene calls are TRBV7-3 and TRBJ2-5; TRBD2 is a possible D gene (5 bases). This CDR3 has 15 residues. Germline assignment: CDR1 SGHTA and CDR2 FQGTGA. The CDR3 is CASSLQRSSQETQHF. CDR3 DNA: TGTGCCAGCAGCTTACAGCGGTCGTCGCAAGAGACCCAGCACTTC.

This chain connects TRBV20-1 to TRBJ2-7; D is possibly TRBD1 or TRBD2 (6 bases each). CDR3 length: 14 amino acids. V lost 0 bases to trimming and J lost 6 bases, with 15 bases between them. Germline V gives CDR1 DFQATT, CDR2 SNEGSKA (reference sequence). The CDR3 loop is CSARDVTGASEQYF. CDR3 in DNA: TGCAGTGCTAGAGACGTCACGGGGGCCTCCGAGCAGTACTTC.

The V call is TRBV6-4, the J call TRBJ2-3; D perhaps matches TRBD2 (7 bases). V lost 3 bases, J lost 6 bases, and 10 bases lay in between. Germline lookup yields CDR1 MRHNA and CDR2 SNTAGT. The CDR3 contains 13 residues. The CDR3 DNA reads TGTGCCAGCAGTGATGGCGGGGGCGATACGCAGTATTTT. As protein: CASSDGGGDTQYF.

This chain connects TRBV29-1 to TRBJ2-7, with 9 bases matching TRBD1. V was clipped by 4 bases and J by 4 bases; unmatched bases: 2. CDR3 length: 12 amino acids. Germline values: CDR1 SQVTM, CDR2 ANQGSEA. Here the CDR3 DNA reads TGCAGCGTTGGACAGGGGGGATACGAGCAGTACTTC. Protein: CSVGQGGYEQYF.

This clonotype was recorded a few times. The limits of the CDR3 on the DNA are not certain, so only TCRdb's listed CDR3 is given. The chain has TRBV5-8 and TRBJ2-7; the table gives TRBD2 as D, unverified against the DNA. The CDR3 spans 19 amino acids, including both terminal residues. Looked up from germline, CDR1 is SGHTS and CDR2 is YDEGEE. The CDR3 loop reads CASSFYICSARPGLDEQYF.

With respect to this clonotype: Germline is not matched at one junction end, which may reflect a read error. The chain combines TRBV14 with TRBJ2-5, with 8 bases aligning to TRBD2. Germline CDR1 SGHDN, CDR2 FVKESK. The CDR3 runs 14 residues. CDR3 nucleotides: TGTGCCAGCAGTCTTTACTCCCGGGAGGGGACCCAGTCCTTC. It yields the protein CASSLYSREGTQSF.

J is TRBJ2-1 and V is TRBV20-1; 11 bases map to TRBD2. Losses at the gene ends were 3 bases for V and 11 bases for J; bases not matched to a gene: 12. In germline, CDR1 is DFQATT, CDR2 SNEGSKA (reference sequence). This CDR3 contains 15 residues. The CDR3 nucleotides are TGCAGTGCTAGCGCAGGGACTAGCGGATCTCAAAAGCAGTTCTTC. It codes for CSASAGTSGSQKQFF.